This passage covers 29 T cell receptor beta chains from one sample sequenced in a study of lymphopenia after photon versus proton radiotherapy. The table came from immunoSEQ multiplex PCR; TCRdb's copy has only in-frame clones and leaves some out. The sample carries 160,000 or so clones, roughly nine tenths recorded once. The sequencing used peripheral blood, collected from a patient treated with photon-based radiotherapy. The receptors originated from a man aged 45 to 65 with gastric cancer.

The chain employs TRBV28 and TRBJ1-1, with TRBD1 as a possible D gene (6 bases). This CDR3 is built from 15 residues. V lost 6 bases and J lost 1, with 15 bases in between. Germline values: CDR1 MDHEN, CDR2 SYDVKM. The CDR3 DNA reads TGTGCCAGCAGCAAGACCACAGGGCGGAACACTGAAGCTTTCTTT. Translation: CASSKTTGRNTEAFF.

This rearrangement joins TRBV18 to TRBJ1-3, with D uncertain. V lost 3 bases and J lost 0, with 6 bases in between. The germline V gene encodes CDR1 KGHSH and CDR2 LQKENI. CDR3 length: 14 amino acids. The CDR3: CASSPQFSGNTIYF. The CDR3 DNA is TGTGCCAGCTCACCCCAGTTCTCTGGAAACACCATATATTTT.

The chain couples TRBV7-8 to TRBJ2-1; 7 bases are a match to TRBD2. The CDR3 has 15 residues. Germline V gene sequence: CDR1 SGHVS, CDR2 FQNEAQ. Losses at the gene ends were 6 bases for V and 2 bases for J; bases not matched to a gene: 7. CDR3 in amino acids: CASRSLAETYNEQFF. Here the CDR3 DNA reads TGTGCCAGCAGGTCCCTAGCGGAGACCTACAATGAGCAGTTCTTC.

In its sample, this clone was seen a few times. The CDR3 region is CASRSAGVGDEQYF. The DNA of the CDR3 is TGTGCCAGCAGATCTGCGGGGGTAGGGGACGAGCAGTACTTC. The chain is built from TRBV6-1 and TRBJ2-7; TRBD2 matches 7 bases. The CDR3 is made up of 14 amino acids. The germline CDR1 and CDR2 sequences are MNHNS and SASEGT. V shed 6 bases and J 5 bases; nucleotides not matched to a gene: 10.

The chain links TRBV4-1 to TRBJ1-5; 8 positions match TRBD1. The CDR3 totals 18 residues. Germline CDR1 MGHRA, CDR2 YSYEKL. Unmatched junction bases numbered 12, after V lost 2 bases and J lost 3 bases. Here the CDR3 DNA reads TGCGCCAGCAGCCAACTCGGGACAGGACGTGTCTTCAATCAGCCCCAGCATTTT. As protein: CASSQLGTGRVFNQPQHF.

The V and J genes are TRBV5-5 and TRBJ1-2, with TRBD1 matching 8 bases. Germline V gene sequence: CDR1 SGHKS, CDR2 YYEKEE (reference sequence). The V gene end was trimmed by 3 bases and the J gene end by 4 bases; junction bases not matched to a gene: 5. The CDR3 runs 14 residues. The CDR3 protein is CASSSDREIYGYTF. The DNA for the CDR3 is TGTGCCAGCAGCTCGGACAGGGAAATCTATGGCTACACCTTC. Supplemented by reference TRBV5-5 and TRBJ1-2, the full variable domain reads DAGVTQSPTHLIKTRGQQVTLRCSPISGHKSVSWYQQVLGQGPQFIFQYYEKEERGRGNFPDRFSARQFPNYSSELNVNALLLGDSALYLCASSSDREIYGYTFGSGTRLTVV.

CDR3 in amino acids: CASMRRGETEAFF. The CDR3 bases are TGTGCCAGTATGAGGCGGGGAGAAACTGAAGCTTTCTTT. This chain uses TRBV19 with TRBJ1-1; D is ambiguous. This CDR3 comprises 13 residues. Germline CDR1 reads LNHDA; CDR2 reads SQIVND (reference sequence). V was shortened by 7 bases and J by 5 bases, with 14 bases between the two germline ends.

The chain combines TRBV27 with TRBJ1-2, with no clear D. Trimming stripped 4 bases from V and 2 bases from J, with 11 bases between. CDR1 is MNHEY and CDR2 is SMNVEV in the germline V gene (reference sequence). This CDR3 is built from 14 residues. CDR3 sequence: CASSWRASNYGYTF. Here the CDR3 DNA reads TGTGCCAGCAGTTGGCGGGCCAGCAACTATGGCTACACCTTC.

In this sample, this clone turned up once. The chain links TRBV10-3 to TRBJ2-7; 9 positions match TRBD2. V lost 0 bases and J lost 3; bases outside the gene matches: 3. CDR1 ENHRY and CDR2 SYGVKD come from the germline V gene. The CDR3 sequence is 15 residues long. Here the CDR3 reads CAISESKLAGYEQYF. The CDR3 region has the DNA TGTGCCATCAGTGAGTCGAAACTAGCGGGCTACGAGCAGTACTTC.

The chain is built from TRBV2 and TRBJ2-1; perhaps TRBD2 as D (6 bases). CDR3 length equals 15 residues. V was trimmed by 3 bases and J by 0 bases, leaving 9 bases between them. The germline CDR1 and CDR2 sequences are SNHLY and FYNNEI. CDR3 sequence reads: CASSEVADSYNEQFF. CDR3 bases: TGTGCCAGCAGTGAGGTAGCGGACTCCTACAATGAGCAGTTCTTC.

This clone has only one observation. The sample carries other DNA sequences with the same CDR3. V gene TRBV4-1 combines with J gene TRBJ2-7; D possibly corresponds to TRBD1 (5 bases). The germline CDR1 and CDR2 sequences are MGHRA and YSYEKL. V was shortened by 0 bases and J by 3 bases, with 12 bases between the two germline ends. The CDR3 totals 15 residues. This CDR3 reads CASSQDRQGFYEQYF. CDR3 sequence (DNA): TGCGCCAGCAGCCAAGATCGCCAGGGTTTCTACGAGCAGTACTTC.

This sequence joins TRBV21-1 and TRBJ1-1; the table names TRBD1, a call not compared with the DNA. TRBV21-1 is labeled a pseudogene. This CDR3 contains 17 residues. The CDR3 sequence: CASTQRRGRPGGGEAFF. The CDR3, as DNA: TGTGCCAGCACCCAGAGAAGGGGGCGCCCCGGTGGTGGTGAAGCTTTCTTT.

The CDR3 nucleotides are TGTGCCAGCAGCTGGGGCTTGAGCTACACCTTC. This gives the protein CASSWGLSYTF. The chain is built from TRBV5-6 and TRBJ1-2; D possibly corresponds to TRBD1 (5 bases). The V and J ends lost 3 bases and 9 bases respectively, with 9 bases between them. Germline V CDR1 and CDR2: SGHDT, YYEEEE. The CDR3 is 11 amino acids.

The chain couples TRBV4-1 to TRBJ2-2, with D maybe TRBD2 (6 bases). This CDR3 is 14 amino acids long. Per germline, CDR1 MGHRA and CDR2 YSYEKL. Trimming took 4 bases from V and 2 from J, leaving 8 bases between them. CDR3 sequence: CASSPGLNTGELFF. The CDR3 DNA follows: TGCGCCAGCAGCCCAGGACTAAACACCGGGGAGCTGTTTTTT.

This sequence joins TRBV30 and TRBJ1-5, with 8 nucleotides matching TRBD1. CDR1 and CDR2 from the germline V gene are GTSNPN and SVGIG (reference sequence). This CDR3 region has 13 residues. J lost 0 bases, V lost 6 bases, and 1 base had no gene match. CDR3 bases: TGTGCCTGTGGACAGGGTAGCAATCAGCCCCAGCATTTT. The encoded protein is CACGQGSNQPQHF.

The rearrangement joins TRBV25-1 to TRBJ2-3; D is possibly TRBD2 (6 bases). Germline assignment: CDR1 MGHDK and CDR2 SYGVNS. This CDR3 spans 17 amino acids. V shed 1 base and J shed 2 bases, with 16 bases lying between them. CDR3 region: CASSELGAGTATDTQYF. As DNA, the CDR3 is TGTGCCAGCAGTGAATTGGGTGCGGGAACGGCCACAGATACGCAGTATTTT.

There are a few counts of this clone. The V gene is TRBV28, the J gene TRBJ1-2, with TRBD1 as a possible D gene (5 bases). Germline V gene lookup returns CDR1 MDHEN and CDR2 SYDVKM. The ends were cut back, 8 bases at V and 4 bases at J, with 8 bases in the middle. The length of the CDR3 is 11 residues. The CDR3 loop is CASSGLYGYTF. The DNA of the CDR3 is TGTGCCAGCTCAGGGCTCTATGGCTACACCTTC.

The genes are TRBV25-1 and TRBJ2-2, with D unresolved. CDR1 and CDR2 (germline): MGHDK, SYGVNS. This CDR3 region has 11 residues. V was trimmed by 6 bases and J by 5 bases, leaving 4 bases between them. DNA of the CDR3: TGTGCCAGCAGGGAGACCGGGGAGCTGTTTTTT. Protein sequence: CASRETGELFF.

V and J are TRBV2 and TRBJ1-1; D may be TRBD1 (5 bases). The CDR3 contains 14 residues. CDR1 SNHLY and CDR2 FYNNEI come from the germline V gene. V was clipped by 6 bases and J by 0 bases, with 11 bases between them. CDR3 in DNA: TGTGCCAGCAGAACCATCAGGGTGAACACTGAAGCTTTCTTT. It translates to CASRTIRVNTEAFF.

V and J are TRBV4-3 and TRBJ1-2; D perhaps matches TRBD1 (5 bases). The germline V and J ends were trimmed by 4 bases and 2 bases, with 14 bases remaining between them. Per the germline V gene, CDR1 is LGHNA and CDR2 is YSLEER. There are 15 residues in the CDR3. The CDR3 DNA follows: TGCGCCAGCAGCCGCTCCGGGACCGTCAACTATGGCTACACCTTC. This translates into CASSRSGTVNYGYTF.

V usage is TRBV7-8 and J usage is TRBJ2-3; possibly TRBD1 for D (5 bases). CDR3 length: 13 residues. V lost 5 bases and J lost 6, with 12 bases in between. Germline V gene sequence: CDR1 SGHVS, CDR2 FQNEAQ. The CDR3 loop is CASSDPGRDTQYF. The CDR3 DNA follows: TGTGCCAGCAGCGACCCAGGGCGGGATACGCAGTATTTT.

This clone was seen just once. This rearrangement joins TRBV5-1 to TRBJ2-2, with D unclear. Trimming stripped 0 bases from V and 3 bases from J, with 6 bases between. The germline V gene encodes CDR1 SGHRS and CDR2 YFSETQ. The CDR3 has 14 residues. The CDR3 region is CASSLVLDTGELFF. CDR3 DNA sequence: TGCGCCAGCAGCTTGGTACTGGACACCGGGGAGCTGTTTTTT.

The gene calls are TRBV28 and TRBJ2-7; D perhaps matches TRBD1 (6 bases). Germline V CDR1 and CDR2: MDHEN, SYDVKM. The CDR3 runs 15 residues. The V end lost 3 bases, the J end lost 2 bases, and 14 bases lay between the germline ends. The CDR3 bases are TGTGCCAGCAGTTTCCAGCAAGACAGGACCTACGAGCAGTACTTC. It specifies CASSFQQDRTYEQYF.

This clone was counted a few times. The genes are TRBV30 and TRBJ1-2; D might be TRBD1 (5 bases). CDR3 length equals 13 residues. CDR1 and CDR2 (germline): GTSNPN, SVGIG (reference sequence). The ends were cut back, 6 bases at V and 7 bases at J, with 18 bases in the middle. The CDR3 protein is CACSKGQSGGYTF. The CDR3 coding sequence is TGTGCCTGTTCTAAGGGGCAAAGCGGTGGCTACACCTTC.

J is TRBJ2-7 and V is TRBV23-1; D remains ambiguous. TRBV23-1 is marked as an open reading frame, function uncertain. This CDR3 is 14 amino acids long. With 0 bases removed from V and 3 bases from J, the gap between germline ends came to 9 bases. The CDR3 region has the DNA TGCGCCAGCAGTCAATCATGGGTCCTCTACGAGCAGTACTTC. Protein sequence: CASSQSWVLYEQYF.

A single count supports this clone. Other nucleotide sequences in the sample specify the same CDR3. The chain employs TRBV7-9 and TRBJ1-4, with D hard to call. This CDR3 is 11 amino acids long. Trimming removed 4 bases from V and 8 bases from J, with 5 bases in between. Per the germline V gene, CDR1 is SEHNR and CDR2 is FQNEAQ (reference sequence). CDR3 nucleotide sequence: TGTGCCAGCAGCTCTCGGGAAAAACTGTTTTTT. Translating it yields CASSSREKLFF.

This clone has more than one count but fewer than ten. The chain has TRBV6-5 and TRBJ1-3, with D uncertain. Germline V lookup: CDR1 MNHEY, CDR2 SVGAGI. Trimming stripped 2 bases from V and 0 bases from J, with 8 bases between. There are 15 residues in the CDR3. For the CDR3, the DNA is TGTGCCAGCAGTTACAGGCTCTACTCTGGAAACACCATATATTTT. Amino acids: CASSYRLYSGNTIYF.

This rearrangement joins TRBV4-1 to TRBJ2-1, with 13 positions matching TRBD2. Germline CDR1 MGHRA, CDR2 YSYEKL. The CDR3 totals 15 residues. Trimming removed 5 bases from V and 5 bases from J; junction bases left unmatched: 3. CDR3 bases: TGCGCCAGCAGCAGGACTAGCGGGAGAAACAATGAGCAGTTCTTC. This encodes CASSRTSGRNNEQFF.

The chain links TRBV12-5 to TRBJ2-7; TRBD1 might be the D (6 bases). Germline assignment: CDR1 LGHNT and CDR2 FRNRAP. The length of the CDR3 is 11 residues. V lost 6 bases and J lost 12, with 15 bases in between. CDR3 in DNA: TGTGCTAGTGGCTCGACAGGCCGACGGTACTTC. Protein: CASGSTGRRYF.